This T cell receptor beta chain was captured in a study of cytomegalovirus exposure and HLA in healthy donors. Study-wide findings and caveats: Generally TCR sequences proved uncommon, though certain public TCRs appeared in numerous donors. The study flagged some 170 TCR beta chains as cytomegalovirus-associated.

In the case of this clone: Its antigen is as yet unknown.

The CDR3 loop spans 16 amino acids. Trimming at V came to 2 bases and at J to 8 bases, leaving 13 bases not matched to a gene. CDR1 and CDR2 from the germline V gene are SGHVS and FQNEAQ. Here immunoSEQ multiplex PCR was the method, and the copy in TCRdb shows in-frame clones only, minus some. The sample carries about 74,000 clones, less than 95% recorded once. Material for sequencing was PBMCs. The chain employs TRBV7-8 and TRBJ1-2; 8 nucleotides agree with TRBD1. This receptor was identified in a woman younger than 30 in good health and CMV-seropositive. The CDR3 sequence is CASSLFMDRVTRGYTF. The CDR3 DNA follows: TGTGCCAGCAGCTTATTTATGGACAGGGTGACGAGAGGCTACACCTTC.